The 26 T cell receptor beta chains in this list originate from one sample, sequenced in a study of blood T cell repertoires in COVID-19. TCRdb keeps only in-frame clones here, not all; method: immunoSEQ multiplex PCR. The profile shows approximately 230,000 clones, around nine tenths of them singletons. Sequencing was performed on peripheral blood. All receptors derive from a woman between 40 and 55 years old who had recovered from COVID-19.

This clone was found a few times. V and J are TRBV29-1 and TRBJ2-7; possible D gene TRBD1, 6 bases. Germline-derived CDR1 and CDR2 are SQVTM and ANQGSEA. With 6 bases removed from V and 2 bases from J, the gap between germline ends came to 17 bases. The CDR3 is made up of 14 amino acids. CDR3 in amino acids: CSVGAPTGTYEQYF. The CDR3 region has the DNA TGCAGCGTCGGGGCCCCGACAGGAACCTACGAGCAGTACTTC.

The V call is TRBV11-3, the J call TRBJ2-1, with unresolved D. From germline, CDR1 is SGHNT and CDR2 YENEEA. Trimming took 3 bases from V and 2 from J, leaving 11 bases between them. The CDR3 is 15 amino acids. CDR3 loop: CASSLRSVAYNEQFF. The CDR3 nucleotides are TGTGCCAGCAGCTTGCGGAGTGTCGCCTACAATGAGCAGTTCTTC.

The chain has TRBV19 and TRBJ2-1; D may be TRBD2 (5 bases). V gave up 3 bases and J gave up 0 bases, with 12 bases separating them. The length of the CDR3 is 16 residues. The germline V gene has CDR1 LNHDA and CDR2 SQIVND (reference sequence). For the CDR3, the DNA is TGTGCCAGTAGTATGTTCGGGAAAAGCTCCTACAATGAGCAGTTCTTC. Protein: CASSMFGKSSYNEQFF.

This chain's CDR3 is CASSVTPSSNQPQHF. The DNA of the CDR3 is TGTGCCAGCAGTGTCACACCGTCTAGCAATCAGCCCCAGCATTTT. The chain joins TRBV2 to TRBJ1-5; the D is unclear. The V end was cut by 4 bases, the J end by 0 bases, with 10 bases between. From germline, CDR1 is SNHLY and CDR2 FYNNEI. The CDR3 runs to 15 residues.

CDR3 residues: CASSYRQTPLGETQYF. CDR3 nucleotides: TGTGCCAGTAGTTACCGACAGACTCCTTTGGGGGAGACCCAGTACTTC. The rearrangement links TRBV19 to TRBJ2-5, with a possible D match to TRBD1 (5 bases). The germline V gene encodes CDR1 LNHDA and CDR2 SQIVND (reference sequence). V lost 5 bases to trimming and J lost 5 bases, with 21 bases between them. This CDR3 comprises 16 residues.

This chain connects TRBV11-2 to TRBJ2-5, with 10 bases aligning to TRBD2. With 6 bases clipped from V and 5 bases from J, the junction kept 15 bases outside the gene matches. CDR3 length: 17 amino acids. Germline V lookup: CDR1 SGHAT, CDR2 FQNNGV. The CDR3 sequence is CASRSRASGSWVETQYF. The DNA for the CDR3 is TGTGCCAGCAGATCCAGGGCTAGCGGGAGTTGGGTGGAGACCCAGTACTTC.

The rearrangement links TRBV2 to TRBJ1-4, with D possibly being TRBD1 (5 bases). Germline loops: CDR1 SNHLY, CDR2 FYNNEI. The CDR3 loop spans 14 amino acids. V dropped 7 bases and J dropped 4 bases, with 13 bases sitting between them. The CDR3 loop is CASTKGVRNEKLFF. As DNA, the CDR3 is TGTGCCAGCACCAAAGGGGTTCGTAATGAAAAACTGTTTTTT.

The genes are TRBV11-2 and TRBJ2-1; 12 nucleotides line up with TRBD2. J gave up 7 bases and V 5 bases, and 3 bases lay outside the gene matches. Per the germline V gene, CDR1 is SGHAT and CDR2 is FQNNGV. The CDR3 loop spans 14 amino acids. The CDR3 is CASSLAGGRNEQFF. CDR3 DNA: TGTGCCAGCAGCCTAGCGGGGGGGCGGAATGAGCAGTTCTTC.

The CDR3 nucleotides read TGTGCCAGCAGCCTCCTGACTAGCGCCCATACGCAGTATTTT. It encodes CASSLLTSAHTQYF. J is TRBJ2-3 and V is TRBV7-8, with 8 bases aligning to TRBD2. Germline assignment: CDR1 SGHVS and CDR2 FQNEAQ. V shed 5 bases, J shed 7 bases, and the junction held 8 bases outside the gene matches. There are 14 residues in the CDR3. Variable domain in full (rest from reference TRBV7-8 and TRBJ2-3): GAGVSQSPRYKVAKRGQDVALRCDPISGHVSLFWYQQALGQGPEFLTYFQNEAQLDKSGLPSDRFFAERPEGSVSTLKIQRTQQEDSAVYLCASSLLTSAHTQYFGPGTRLTVL.

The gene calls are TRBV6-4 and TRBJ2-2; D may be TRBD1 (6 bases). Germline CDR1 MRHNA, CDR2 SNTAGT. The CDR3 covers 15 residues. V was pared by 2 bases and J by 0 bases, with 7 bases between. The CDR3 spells CASSDGTTNTGELFF. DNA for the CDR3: TGTGCCAGCAGTGACGGGACAACGAACACCGGGGAGCTGTTTTTT.

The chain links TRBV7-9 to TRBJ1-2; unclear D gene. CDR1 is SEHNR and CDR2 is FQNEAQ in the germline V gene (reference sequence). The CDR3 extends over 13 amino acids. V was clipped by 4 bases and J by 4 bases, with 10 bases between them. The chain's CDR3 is CASSSEVPYGYTF. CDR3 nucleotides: TGTGCCAGCAGCTCAGAGGTTCCCTATGGCTACACCTTC.

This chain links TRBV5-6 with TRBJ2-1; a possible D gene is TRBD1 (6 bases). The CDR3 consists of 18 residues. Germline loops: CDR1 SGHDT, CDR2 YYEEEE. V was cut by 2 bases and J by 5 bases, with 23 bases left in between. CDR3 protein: CASSFGQLGQYWDNEQFF. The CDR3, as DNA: TGTGCCAGCAGCTTTGGACAGCTGGGGCAATATTGGGACAATGAGCAGTTCTTC.

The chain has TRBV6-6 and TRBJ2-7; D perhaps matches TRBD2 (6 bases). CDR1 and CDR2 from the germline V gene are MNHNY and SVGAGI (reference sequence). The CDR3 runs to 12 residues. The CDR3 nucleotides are TGTGCGAGCGGGCAGGCGACCTACGAGCAGTACTTC. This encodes CASGQATYEQYF.

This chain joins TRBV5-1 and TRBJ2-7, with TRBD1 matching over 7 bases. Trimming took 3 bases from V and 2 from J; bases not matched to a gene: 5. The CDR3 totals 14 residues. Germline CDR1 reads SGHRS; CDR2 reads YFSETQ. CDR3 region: CASSSTGTAYEQYF. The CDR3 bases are TGCGCCAGCAGCTCGACCGGGACAGCCTACGAGCAGTACTTC.

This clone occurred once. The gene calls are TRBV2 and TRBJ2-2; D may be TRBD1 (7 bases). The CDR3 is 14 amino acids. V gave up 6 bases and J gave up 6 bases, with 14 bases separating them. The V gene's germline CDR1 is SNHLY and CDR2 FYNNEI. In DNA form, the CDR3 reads TGTGCCAGCAGGCGGGACAGCGGGCCCGGGGAGCTGTTTTTT. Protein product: CASRRDSGPGELFF.

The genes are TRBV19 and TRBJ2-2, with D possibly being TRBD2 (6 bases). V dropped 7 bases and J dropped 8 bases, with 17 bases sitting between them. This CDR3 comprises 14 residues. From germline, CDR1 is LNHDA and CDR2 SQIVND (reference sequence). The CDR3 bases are TGTGCCAGTACCCTAACCGGGGGAGCGGGGGAGCTGTTTTTT. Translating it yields CASTLTGGAGELFF.

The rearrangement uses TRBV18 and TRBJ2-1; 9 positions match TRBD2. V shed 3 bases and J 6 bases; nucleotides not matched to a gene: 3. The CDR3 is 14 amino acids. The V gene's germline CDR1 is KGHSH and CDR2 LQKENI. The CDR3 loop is CASSPGGGGNEQFF. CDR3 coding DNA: TGTGCCAGCTCACCTGGCGGGGGGGGCAATGAGCAGTTCTTC.

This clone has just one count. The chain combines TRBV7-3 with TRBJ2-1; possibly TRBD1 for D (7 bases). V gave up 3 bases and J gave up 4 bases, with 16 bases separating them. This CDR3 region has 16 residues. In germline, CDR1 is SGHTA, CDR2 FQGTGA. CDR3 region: CASSLGLTGTYNEQFF. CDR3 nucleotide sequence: TGTGCCAGCAGCTTGGGCCTGACAGGGACTTACAATGAGCAGTTCTTC.

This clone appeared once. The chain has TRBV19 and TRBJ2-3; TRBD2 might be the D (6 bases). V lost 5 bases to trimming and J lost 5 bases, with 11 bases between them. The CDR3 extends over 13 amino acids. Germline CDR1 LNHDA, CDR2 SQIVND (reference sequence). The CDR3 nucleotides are TGTGCCAGTAGTCGGGAGTTTGGAGATACGCAGTATTTT. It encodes CASSREFGDTQYF.

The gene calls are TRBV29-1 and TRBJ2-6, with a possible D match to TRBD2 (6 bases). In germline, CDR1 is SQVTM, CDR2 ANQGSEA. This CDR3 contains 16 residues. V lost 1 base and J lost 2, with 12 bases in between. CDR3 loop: CSVEALGGTGANVLTF. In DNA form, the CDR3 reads TGCAGCGTTGAAGCGTTAGGAGGGACTGGGGCCAACGTCCTGACTTTC.

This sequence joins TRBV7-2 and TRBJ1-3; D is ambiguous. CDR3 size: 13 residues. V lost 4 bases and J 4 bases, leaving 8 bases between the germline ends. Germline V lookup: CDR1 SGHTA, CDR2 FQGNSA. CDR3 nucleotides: TGTGCCAGCAGCTGGGCGGGAGGAAACACCATATATTTT. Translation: CASSWAGGNTIYF. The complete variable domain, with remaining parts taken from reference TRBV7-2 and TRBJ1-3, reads GAGVSQSPSNKVTEKGKDVELRCDPISGHTALYWYRQSLGQGLEFLIYFQGNSAPDKSGLPSDRFSAERTGGSVSTLTIQRTQQEDSAVYLCASSWAGGNTIYFGEGSWLTVV.

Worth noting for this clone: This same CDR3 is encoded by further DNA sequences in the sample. The CDR3 loop is CASSQDPNTQYF. CDR3 in DNA: TGTGCCAGCAGCCAAGATCCAAATACGCAGTATTTT. This sequence joins TRBV3-1 (or the pseudogene TRBV3-2) and TRBJ2-3; D not resolved. Germline CDR1 and CDR2: LGHDT and YNNKEL (reference sequence). This CDR3 is 12 amino acids long. Trimming left V 0 bases short and J 7 bases short, with 5 bases between.

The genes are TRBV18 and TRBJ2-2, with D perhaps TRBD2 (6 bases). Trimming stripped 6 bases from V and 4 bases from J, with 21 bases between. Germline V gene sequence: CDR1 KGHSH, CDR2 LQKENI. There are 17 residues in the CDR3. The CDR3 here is CASSPRSREASTGELFF. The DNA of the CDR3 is TGTGCCAGCTCCCCCCGGTCAAGGGAGGCCTCCACCGGGGAGCTGTTTTTT.

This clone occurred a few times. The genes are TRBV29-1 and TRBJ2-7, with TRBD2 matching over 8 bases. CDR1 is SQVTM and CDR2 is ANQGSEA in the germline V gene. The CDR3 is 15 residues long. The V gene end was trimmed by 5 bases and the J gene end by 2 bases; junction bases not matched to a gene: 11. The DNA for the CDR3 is TGCAGCGTTTCCGGGACTAGTTCAGGGACCTACGAGCAGTACTTC. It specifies CSVSGTSSGTYEQYF.

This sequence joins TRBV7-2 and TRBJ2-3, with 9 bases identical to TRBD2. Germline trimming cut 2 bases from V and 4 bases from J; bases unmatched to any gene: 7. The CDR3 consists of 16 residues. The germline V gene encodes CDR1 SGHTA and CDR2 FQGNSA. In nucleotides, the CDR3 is TGTGCCAGCAGCTTACGAGTTCTAGCGGGGCCAGATACGCAGTATTTT. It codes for CASSLRVLAGPDTQYF.

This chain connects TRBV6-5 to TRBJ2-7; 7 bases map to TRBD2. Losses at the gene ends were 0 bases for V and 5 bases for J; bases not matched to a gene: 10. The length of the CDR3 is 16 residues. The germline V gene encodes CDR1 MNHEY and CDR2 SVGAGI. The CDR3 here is CASSYSARGGKNEQYF. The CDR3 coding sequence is TGTGCCAGCAGTTACTCCGCCCGGGGAGGGAAAAACGAGCAGTACTTC.